This T cell receptor beta chain was recorded in a study of chronic HIV infection and antiretroviral therapy. This CDR3 is 15 amino acids long. Germline assignment: CDR1 SGHDT and CDR2 YYEEEE. V shed 2 bases and J shed 5 bases, with 15 bases lying between them. TCRdb fed the 5' RACE reads into MiXCR, producing one record per CDR3 protein. The sample holds more than 40,000 distinct CDR3 sequences, about a fifth seen once. The chain combines TRBV5-6 with TRBJ2-3; D is ambiguous. The TCR comes from an adult who had HIV and had not received antiretroviral therapy, or was an uninfected healthy control (not recorded which). The sample was peripheral blood. CDR3 sequence: CASSLRVPYEDTQYF. The CDR3 DNA reads TGTGCCAGCAGCTTACGGGTCCCCTACGAAGATACGCAGTATTTT.